The TCR beta chain described here comes from a study of OX40 agonist ivuxolimab in advanced cancers. Background on the study: Among those treated, three patients had partial responses, one with hepatocellular carcinoma and two with cutaneous melanoma.

Germline V gives CDR1 SGHRS, CDR2 YFSETQ. The junction had 6 bases not matched to a gene; V was cut back by 4 bases and J by 7 bases. The CDR3 length is 14 residues. Measured with immunoSEQ multiplex PCR; TCRdb has only the in-frame clones, and not every one. This sample has tens of thousands of clones; about 88% occur once, and the top ten carry 0.72%. This clonotype originated in an adult with an advanced solid tumor such as melanoma, head and neck, liver or kidney cancer. This chain joins TRBV5-1 and TRBJ1-4, with 8 bases that match TRBD1. Source: CD4+ or CD8+ T cells sorted from blood, taken in a trial of the OX40 agonist ivuxolimab. CDR3: CASSVGQGFEKLFF. In DNA, the CDR3 is TGCGCCAGCAGCGTAGGACAGGGCTTTGAAAAACTGTTTTTT.